This T cell receptor (beta chain) stems from a study of OX40 agonist ivuxolimab in advanced cancers. Study in general: The group had a mean age of about 60 years, ranged from 23 to 79, and was 80% to 90% male. Prior anti-PD-1, anti-PD-L1 or anti-CTLA-4 therapy was allowed; around 40% had some. The study reported partial responses in three patients: one hepatocellular carcinoma, two cutaneous melanoma.

Autoimmune disease history or systemic immunosuppression disqualified patients. Sequenced by immunoSEQ multiplex PCR; TCRdb stores in-frame clones only, minus some. This table holds fewer than 95,000 clones, around 91% found once. Germline CDR1 and CDR2: MNHNY and SVGAGI (reference sequence). The V segment lost 6 bases and the J segment 5 bases; nucleotides outside the gene matches: 4. The CDR3 consists of 14 residues. The receptor comes from an adult with an advanced solid tumor such as melanoma, head and neck, liver or kidney cancer. V is TRBV6-6 and J is TRBJ2-3; 11 bases align to TRBD2. The source was CD4+ or CD8+ T cells sorted from blood, collected in a trial of the OX40 agonist ivuxolimab. This CDR3 reads CASSLGLAGDTQYF. As DNA, the CDR3 is TGTGCCAGCAGCCTAGGACTAGCGGGAGATACGCAGTATTTT.